This T cell receptor (beta chain) is from a study of blood T cell repertoires in COVID-19. Study overall: Sites across the United States, Italy and Spain contributed samples from acute and convalescent COVID-19. PBMCs, B-cell-depleted T cells, or T cells were the source of the cDNA or gDNA that made up the material.

Source study methods: Using reference gene primer amplification, nucleated cell counts were estimated. Produced via immunoSEQ multiplex PCR; TCRdb's table is partial and in-frame only. V and J calls plus clone size are reproduced from that table; the DNA served to infer D and trimming. This table has more than 200,000 clones, under 85% appearing once. The sequenced material came from peripheral blood. The receptor's source is a woman aged 35 to 49 with active or convalescent COVID-19.

The CDR3 sequence is CSASPDIIVYGYTF. The CDR3 coding sequence is TGCAGTGCTAGTCCGGACATAATAGTTTATGGCTACACCTTC. The V and J genes are TRBV20-1 and TRBJ1-2, with D perhaps matching TRBD1 (5 bases). Germline V gene sequence: CDR1 DFQATT, CDR2 SNEGSKA (reference sequence). Trimming stripped 3 bases from V and 5 bases from J, with 16 bases between. CDR3 size: 14 residues.